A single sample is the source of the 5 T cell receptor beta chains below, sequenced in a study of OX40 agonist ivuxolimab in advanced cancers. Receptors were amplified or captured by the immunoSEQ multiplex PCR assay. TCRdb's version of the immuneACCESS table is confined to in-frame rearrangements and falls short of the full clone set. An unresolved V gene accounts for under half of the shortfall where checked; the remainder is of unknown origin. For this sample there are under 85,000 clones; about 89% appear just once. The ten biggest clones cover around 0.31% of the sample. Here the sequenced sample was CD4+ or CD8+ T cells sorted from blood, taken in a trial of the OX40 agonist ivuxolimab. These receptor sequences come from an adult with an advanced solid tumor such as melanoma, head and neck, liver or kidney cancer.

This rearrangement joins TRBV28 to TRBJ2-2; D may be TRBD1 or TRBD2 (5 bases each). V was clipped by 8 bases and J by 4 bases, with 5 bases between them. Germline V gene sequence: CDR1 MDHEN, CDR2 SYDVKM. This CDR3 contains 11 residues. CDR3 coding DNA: TGTGCCAGCGGGACCACCGGGGAGCTGTTTTTT. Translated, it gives CASGTTGELFF. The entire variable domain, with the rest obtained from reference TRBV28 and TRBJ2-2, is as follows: DVKVTQSSRYLVKRTGEKVFLECVQDMDHENMFWYRQDPGLGLRLIYFSYDVKMKEKGDIPEGYSVSREKKERFSLILESASTNQTSMYLCASGTTGELFFGEGSRLTVL.

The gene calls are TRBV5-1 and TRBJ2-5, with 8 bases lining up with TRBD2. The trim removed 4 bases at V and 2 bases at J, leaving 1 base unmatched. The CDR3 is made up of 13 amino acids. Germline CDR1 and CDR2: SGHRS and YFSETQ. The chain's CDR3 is CASSTSGQETQYF. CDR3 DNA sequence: TGCGCCAGCAGCACTAGCGGTCAAGAGACCCAGTACTTC.

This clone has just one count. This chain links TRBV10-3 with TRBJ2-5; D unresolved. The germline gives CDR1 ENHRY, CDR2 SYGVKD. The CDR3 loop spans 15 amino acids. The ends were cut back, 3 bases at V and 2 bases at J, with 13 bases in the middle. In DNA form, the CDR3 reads TGTGCCATCAGTGATACCAGGACCCTACAAGAGACCCAGTACTTC. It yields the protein CAISDTRTLQETQYF.

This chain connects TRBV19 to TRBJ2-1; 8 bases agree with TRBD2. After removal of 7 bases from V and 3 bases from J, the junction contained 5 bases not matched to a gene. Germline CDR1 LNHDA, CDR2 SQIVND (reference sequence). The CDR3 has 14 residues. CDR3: CASKTSAGYNEQFF. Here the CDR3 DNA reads TGTGCCAGTAAGACTAGCGCAGGCTACAATGAGCAGTTCTTC.

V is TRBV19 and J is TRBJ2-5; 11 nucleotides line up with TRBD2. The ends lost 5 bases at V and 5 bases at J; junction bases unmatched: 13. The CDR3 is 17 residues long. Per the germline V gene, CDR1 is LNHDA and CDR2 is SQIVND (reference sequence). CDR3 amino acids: CASSLGTSGSGSETQYF. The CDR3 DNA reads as TGTGCCAGTAGTCTAGGCACTAGCGGGAGCGGATCGGAGACCCAGTACTTC.